Following are 25 T cell receptor beta chains from one sample sequenced in a study of T cell repertoires and HLA-DP antigens (dated 2018 in TCRdb). These receptors have no identified antigens. Receptors were amplified or captured by the immunoSEQ multiplex PCR assay. Entries here come from immuneACCESS through TCRdb and include only in-frame sequences with V and J called. Some clones fail to appear in such tables; in the studies checked, an unresolved V gene covers under half of the shortfall, and the cause of the remainder is unknown. Recorded for this sample are around 100,000 clones; about 91% of them occurred a single time. The biggest ten clones account for about 0.27% of the sample. Material for sequencing was CD4+ T cells from PBMCs. The receptors originated from a woman aged 18-35 years in good health and CMV-seronegative.

The chain is built from TRBV6-6 and TRBJ2-7; 8 bases align to TRBD1. The germline V gene encodes CDR1 MNHNY and CDR2 SVGAGI (reference sequence). The CDR3 loop spans 14 amino acids. The V gene end was trimmed by 6 bases and the J gene end by 9 bases; junction bases not matched to a gene: 13. The DNA of the CDR3 is TGTGCCAGCAGAACACTCAGGGACAGGACAACGCAGTACGTC. It encodes CASRTLRDRTTQYV.

The gene calls are TRBV5-1 and TRBJ2-2; 13 bases align to TRBD2. J lost 3 bases, V lost 4 bases, and 9 bases had no gene match. Germline CDR1 is SGHRS and CDR2 is YFSETQ. This CDR3 comprises 18 residues. CDR3 bases: TGCGCCAGCAGCCTGGGACTAGCGGGAACTACCTACACCGGGGAGCTGTTTTTT. It translates to CASSLGLAGTTYTGELFF.

The genes are TRBV18 and TRBJ2-2, with 9 bases that match TRBD1. Germline CDR1 and CDR2: KGHSH and LQKENI. Trimming cost V 3 bases and J 4 bases; bases outside gene matches: 6. The CDR3 consists of 16 residues. The CDR3 is CASSPRQGDITGELFF. CDR3 sequence (DNA): TGTGCCAGCTCACCTCGACAGGGGGACATCACCGGGGAGCTGTTTTTT. Full variable domain (outside the CDR3, taken from reference TRBV18 and TRBJ2-2): NAGVMQNPRHLVRRRGQEARLRCSPMKGHSHVYWYRQLPEEGLKFMVYLQKENIIDESGMPKERFSAEFPKEGPSILRIQQVVRGDSAAYFCASSPRQGDITGELFFGEGSRLTVL.

This clone was seen a single time. Distinct nucleotide sequences in the sample also encode this CDR3. This chain uses TRBV7-3 with TRBJ2-3; tentatively, D is TRBD2 (5 bases). The germline CDR1 and CDR2 sequences are SGHTA and FQGTGA. The CDR3 length is 14 residues. The V end was cut by 2 bases, the J end by 2 bases, with 8 bases between. The CDR3 protein is CASSLGRATDTQYF. As DNA, the CDR3 is TGTGCCAGCAGCTTAGGGCGGGCCACAGATACGCAGTATTTT.

This chain links TRBV15 with TRBJ2-4; 10 bases line up with TRBD1. The J segment lost 0 bases and the V segment lost 0 bases, leaving 11 bases of the junction unmatched. CDR1 and CDR2 from the germline V gene are LNHNV and YYDKDF (reference sequence). This CDR3 contains 20 residues. CDR3 amino acids: CATSRDGGGQGPLAKNIQYF. DNA of the CDR3: TGTGCCACCAGCAGAGATGGAGGGGGACAGGGGCCCCTAGCCAAAAACATTCAGTACTTC.

J is TRBJ2-1 and V is TRBV11-3; 8 positions match TRBD1. Unmatched junction bases numbered 16, after V lost 0 bases and J lost 9 bases. The germline V gene has CDR1 SGHNT and CDR2 YENEEA. The CDR3 runs to 18 residues. The CDR3 loop reads CASSLEGTGEWKGSEQFF. CDR3 bases: TGTGCCAGCAGCTTAGAAGGGACAGGCGAATGGAAAGGCAGTGAGCAGTTCTTC.

V is TRBV2 and J is TRBJ1-4; 9 bases align to TRBD1. Germline lookup yields CDR1 SNHLY and CDR2 FYNNEI. There are 14 residues in the CDR3. J was trimmed by 6 bases and V by 8 bases; bases with no gene match: 7. The CDR3 loop is CASGTGTGYEKLFF. The DNA for the CDR3 is TGTGCCAGCGGGACCGGGACAGGGTATGAAAAACTGTTTTTT.

V is TRBV28 and J is TRBJ1-5; D gene unclear. The CDR3 sequence is 14 residues long. Germline V lookup: CDR1 MDHEN, CDR2 SYDVKM. Trimming left V 2 bases short and J 4 bases short, with 9 bases between. The CDR3 DNA follows: TGTGCCAGCAGTTTAAGGGCAGCTAATCAGCCCCAGCATTTT. Translation: CASSLRAANQPQHF.

This clone was picked up one time. CDR3 sequence (DNA): TGTGCCAGCACGTCGGGACCTAATCAGCCCCAGCATTTT. Amino acid sequence: CASTSGPNQPQHF. The chain uses TRBV6-1 and TRBJ1-5, with D possibly TRBD1 on 5 matching bases. Trimming left V 7 bases short and J 4 bases short, with 11 bases between. Germline loops: CDR1 MNHNS, CDR2 SASEGT. This CDR3 comprises 13 residues.

The gene calls are TRBV19 and TRBJ2-2, with D possibly TRBD1 on 5 matching bases. Trimming shortened V by 6 bases and J by 4 bases, and 18 bases separated the two germline ends. Per germline, CDR1 LNHDA and CDR2 SQIVND (reference sequence). CDR3 size: 16 residues. CDR3 in DNA: TGTGCCAGTAGCGCTTGGACACCCCCGGGCACCGGGGAGCTGTTTTTT. Translation gives CASSAWTPPGTGELFF. The entire variable domain, with the rest obtained from reference TRBV19 and TRBJ2-2, is as follows: DGGITQSPKYLFRKEGQNVTLSCEQNLNHDAMYWYRQDPGQGLRLIYYSQIVNDFQKGDIAEGYSVSREKKESFPLTVTSAQKNPTAFYLCASSAWTPPGTGELFFGEGSRLTVL.

In its sample, this clone was seen once. The chain joins TRBV6-4 to TRBJ1-5; no firm D call. V was trimmed by 4 bases and J by 9 bases, leaving 16 bases between them. The CDR3 has 14 amino acids. CDR1 MRHNA and CDR2 SNTAGT come from the germline V gene. CDR3 in DNA: TGTGCCAGCAGTGTCGACCTGGGTTTAGGGCCCCAGCATTTT. Protein: CASSVDLGLGPQHF.

V is TRBV5-1 and J is TRBJ1-4; weak D call: TRBD1 (6 bases). The CDR3 covers 14 residues. Trimming cost V 0 bases and J 8 bases, with 11 bases left between them. Germline V gene lookup returns CDR1 SGHRS and CDR2 YFSETQ. CDR3 nucleotide sequence: TGCGCCAGCAGCTTGGCAGGGGCGGACGAAAAACTGTTTTTT. Its translation: CASSLAGADEKLFF.

This clone was observed a handful of times. This sequence joins TRBV5-4 and TRBJ2-3; 13 bases are a match to TRBD2. Germline CDR1 and CDR2: SGHNT and YYREEE (reference sequence). J gave up 2 bases and V 3 bases, and 9 bases lay outside the gene matches. The CDR3 totals 18 residues. The CDR3 region is CASSSGTSGMRPTDTQYF. CDR3 coding DNA: TGTGCCAGCAGCTCAGGGACTAGCGGGATGAGACCCACAGATACGCAGTATTTT.

This chain connects TRBV28 to TRBJ1-1, with D unresolved. V was clipped by 3 bases and J by 4 bases, with 9 bases between them. In germline, CDR1 is MDHEN, CDR2 SYDVKM. The CDR3 spans 13 residues. For the CDR3, the DNA is TGTGCCAGCAGTTTTCGGCAAGGCACTGAAGCTTTCTTT. This sequence encodes CASSFRQGTEAFF.

This chain links TRBV5-6 with TRBJ1-3, with D unclear. Germline lookup yields CDR1 SGHDT and CDR2 YYEEEE. V was trimmed by 0 bases and J by 4 bases, leaving 8 bases between them. The CDR3 totals 14 residues. CDR3 DNA sequence: TGTGCCAGCAGCTTGGCGGGCGGAGGAAACACCATATATTTT. Its translation: CASSLAGGGNTIYF.

This clone is a singleton in its sample. The chain is built from TRBV28 and TRBJ1-4; 10 bases are a match to TRBD1. Looked up from germline, CDR1 is MDHEN and CDR2 is SYDVKM. With 4 bases clipped from V and 10 bases from J, the junction kept 6 bases outside the gene matches. The CDR3 loop spans 14 amino acids. The CDR3 DNA reads TGTGCCAGCAGTTCGGGACAGGGGAAGAGAAAACTGTTTTTT. It codes for CASSSGQGKRKLFF.

This clone showed up just a few times. J is TRBJ1-5 and V is TRBV7-3, with D perhaps TRBD1 (5 bases). The germline gives CDR1 SGHTA, CDR2 FQGTGA. Trimming left V 0 bases short and J 7 bases short, with 7 bases between. This CDR3 has 13 residues. The CDR3 nucleotides read TGTGCCAGCAGCTTAACTAGGGACCAGCCCCAGCATTTT. Translation: CASSLTRDQPQHF.

The chain recombines TRBV7-2 with TRBJ2-2, with no clear D. Trimming removed 0 bases at V and 1 base at J, with 3 bases between. Germline assignment: CDR1 SGHTA and CDR2 FQGNSA. The CDR3 is 14 amino acids. CDR3 DNA sequence: TGTGCCAGCAGCTTAGCGGGGAACACCGGGGAGCTGTTTTTT. The encoded protein is CASSLAGNTGELFF.

The chain couples TRBV9 to TRBJ2-5, with D possibly being TRBD2 (6 bases). V was shortened by 0 bases and J by 1 base, with 10 bases between the two germline ends. CDR3 length: 15 amino acids. The germline V gene has CDR1 SGDLS and CDR2 YYNGEE. The CDR3 protein is CASSVDRGIQETQYF. DNA for the CDR3: TGTGCCAGCAGCGTAGATCGGGGGATCCAAGAGACCCAGTACTTC.

V and J are TRBV4-1 and TRBJ2-7, with D tentatively TRBD1 (6 bases). The V and J ends lost 4 bases and 6 bases respectively, with 16 bases between them. CDR3 length: 14 amino acids. Germline V gives CDR1 MGHRA, CDR2 YSYEKL. CDR3 DNA: TGCGCCAGCAGCCGATTCGGGGTCAGGGGCGAGCAGTACGTC. Translated: CASSRFGVRGEQYV.

This clone has only one observation. At the DNA level, this CDR3 is encoded by other sequences in the same sample as well. The V and J genes are TRBV7-6 and TRBJ2-5; D is unclear. Per the germline V gene, CDR1 is SGHVS and CDR2 is FNYEAQ. V was cut by 5 bases and J by 2 bases, with 6 bases left in between. The CDR3 runs to 12 residues. The CDR3 DNA follows: TGTGCCAGCAGCGCCCCACAAGAGACCCAGTACTTC. This translates into CASSAPQETQYF.

The gene calls are TRBV27 and TRBJ1-2; D perhaps matches TRBD1 (6 bases). V was trimmed by 5 bases and J by 5 bases, leaving 12 bases between them. Germline CDR1 reads MNHEY; CDR2 reads SMNVEV (reference sequence). The CDR3 spans 13 residues. CDR3 in DNA: TGTGCCAGCAGTATCAGGGGTGGATATGGCTACACCTTC. It is translated as CASSIRGGYGYTF.

The V call is TRBV28, the J call TRBJ1-5; no clear D gene. Germline CDR1 reads MDHEN; CDR2 reads SYDVKM. Between the trimmed V and J ends, which lost 4 bases and 2 bases, there was a span of 3 bases. The CDR3 loop spans 12 amino acids. CDR3 coding DNA: TGTGCCAGCAGTTGGGGCAATCAGCCCCAGCATTTT. This codes for CASSWGNQPQHF.

This chain connects TRBV7-2 to TRBJ1-2, with D maybe TRBD1 (6 bases). This CDR3 region has 16 residues. V lost 3 bases to trimming and J lost 0 bases, with 14 bases between them. Germline V gene sequence: CDR1 SGHTA, CDR2 FQGNSA. The CDR3 coding sequence is TGTGCCAGCAGCTTTGGGGGCCAGAAGGCTAACTATGGCTACACCTTC. This codes for CASSFGGQKANYGYTF.

This CDR3 is CASSSLGTAGNTIYF. As DNA, the CDR3 is TGTGCCAGCAGTTCGCTCGGGACAGCTGGAAACACCATATATTTT. The rearrangement joins TRBV6-6 to TRBJ1-3, with 7 bases matching TRBD1. Trimming cost V 4 bases and J 2 bases; bases outside gene matches: 5. Germline V gene data show CDR1 as MNHNY and CDR2 as SVGAGI (reference sequence). The CDR3 runs to 15 residues.